One sample yielded the 8 T cell receptor beta chains listed below, sequenced in a study of T cells in Graves' hyperthyroidism and ophthalmopathy. TCR beta CDR3 region amplification was performed from RNA transcripts. Initially, a first-round RT-PCR of the TCR CDR3 employed the HTBI primer set. TCRdb called the multiplex PCR reads again in MiXCR, with one record for every CDR3 protein. The data show roughly 510,000 distinct CDR3 sequences, 20% to 25% seen once. The sample comprised blood. These receptors were collected from a man between 18 and 35 years old with Graves' hyperthyroidism.

This clonotype came up many times. This sequence joins TRBV6-5 and TRBJ1-2; D is possibly TRBD1 (6 bases). Germline CDR1 reads MNHEY; CDR2 reads SVGAGI. The length of the CDR3 is 15 residues. Trimming left V 5 bases short and J 5 bases short, with 18 bases between. The CDR3 region has the DNA TGTGCCAGCAGTCCGGGACAAGGGTATCCATATGGCTACACCTTC. Amino acid sequence: CASSPGQGYPYGYTF.

As for this clonotype: A much larger clone sits a single nucleotide away, making a read error possible. V is TRBV2 and J is TRBJ1-1; D unresolved. Germline V CDR1 and CDR2: SNHLY, FYNNEI. The CDR3 consists of 13 residues. As DNA, the CDR3 is TGTGCCACCTCCCGGGCCCCGAACACTGAATCTTTCTTT. The encoded protein is CATSRAPNTESFF.

This clonotype was detected once. This sequence joins TRBV6-1 and TRBJ1-2, with 9 nucleotides matching TRBD1. This CDR3 has 15 residues. Unmatched junction bases numbered 6, after V lost 4 bases and J lost 3 bases. The germline gives CDR1 MNHNS, CDR2 SASEGT. CDR3 bases: TGTGCCAGCAGTGCCACAGGGGGCCGGGACTATGGCTACACCTTC. Residues: CASSATGGRDYGYTF.

This clonotype was observed a single time. A clone one base away is much larger, so this may be a read error. The chain employs TRBV7-8 and TRBJ1-1; D gene uncertain. Looked up from germline, CDR1 is SGHVS and CDR2 is FQNEAQ. The CDR3 contains 14 residues. CDR3 sequence reads: CASNLDFRNTGAFF. The DNA of the CDR3 is TGTGCCAGCAACTTAGATTTTCGGAACACTGGAGCTTTCTTT.

This clonotype was recorded at least ten times. The chain combines TRBV19 with TRBJ2-7, with a tentative D call TRBD1 (6 bases). The CDR3 totals 14 residues. V was cut by 4 bases and J by 4 bases, with 14 bases left in between. The V gene's germline CDR1 is LNHDA and CDR2 SQIVND (reference sequence). The CDR3 nucleotides read TGTGCCAGTAGTACCAACAGGGACCAATACGAGCAGTACTTC. Protein: CASSTNRDQYEQYF.

This clonotype was counted ten times or more. This CDR3 reads CASSLATVSYEQYF. The CDR3 DNA reads as TGTGCCAGCAGTTTAGCGACTGTTTCCTACGAGCAGTACTTC. V and J are TRBV12-3 or TRBV12-4 and TRBJ2-7; D unclear. The V and J ends lost 0 bases and 1 base respectively, with 7 bases between them. There are 14 residues in the CDR3.

The chain carries TRBV11-2 and TRBJ2-2; 12 nucleotides agree with TRBD2. Germline trimming cut 3 bases from V and 6 bases from J; bases unmatched to any gene: 5. The germline gives CDR1 SGHAT, CDR2 FQNNGV. There are 16 residues in the CDR3. The CDR3 nucleotides read TGTGCCAGCAGCTTTCCTAGCGGGGGGGCCCCCGGGGAGCTGTTTTTT. This encodes CASSFPSGGAPGELFF.

This clonotype was seen only a few times. The chain employs TRBV27 and TRBJ2-3; D is undetermined. Between the trimmed V and J ends, which lost 5 bases and 7 bases, there was a span of 10 bases. Germline values: CDR1 MNHEY, CDR2 SMNVEV (reference sequence). The CDR3 length is 12 residues. For the CDR3, the DNA is TGTGCCAGCAGTCGAGTGTCACATACGCAGTATTTT. This codes for CASSRVSHTQYF.